The clone carrying this TCR beta chain was found a few times. The antigen remains unidentified. Treatment in this sample: approximately 9-day PBMC culture with coronavirus spike peptide pools or control peptides (ViraFEST assay). The unexposed donor's CD4+ T cells were collected before the COVID-19 pandemic (2011-2018). The data stem from a study of vaccination and CD4 T cells after COVID-19. Overall study: Investigators took post-vaccine samples a median roughly 72 days after dose two, within a range of 14 to 241.

With the Oncomine TCR Beta short-read assay, DNA from cultured CD4+ T cells was sequenced. TCRdb re-derived calls from the PCR reads in MiXCR, one entry per CDR3 protein. The table lists approximately 6,000 distinct CDR3 sequences, approximately 30% of them singletons. This TCR came from a human donor in good health. Sequencing input: CD4+ T cells from blood, cultured in vitro.

In DNA form, the CDR3 reads TGTGCCAGCAGCACGGGAATAGCCTACAATGAGCAGTTCTTC. Amino acid sequence: CASSTGIAYNEQFF. V gene TRBV11-3 combines with J gene TRBJ2-1; maybe TRBD2 (5 bases). Germline V lookup: CDR1 SGHNT, CDR2 YENEEA. The CDR3 sequence is 14 residues long. Deletions cut 5 bases from V and 2 bases from J, with 10 bases between.